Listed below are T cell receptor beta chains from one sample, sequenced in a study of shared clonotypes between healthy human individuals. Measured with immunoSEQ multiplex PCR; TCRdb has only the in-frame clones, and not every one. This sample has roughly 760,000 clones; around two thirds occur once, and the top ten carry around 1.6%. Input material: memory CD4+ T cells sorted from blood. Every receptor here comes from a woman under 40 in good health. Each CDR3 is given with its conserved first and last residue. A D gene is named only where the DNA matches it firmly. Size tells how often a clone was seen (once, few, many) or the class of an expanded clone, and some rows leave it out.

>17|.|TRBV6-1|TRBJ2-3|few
TGTGCCAGCAGTGCGCCCGGGACAGGGAGCGGGAGCGATACGCAGTATTTT
CASSAPGTGSGSDTQYF
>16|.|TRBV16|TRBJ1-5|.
TGTGCCAGCAGCCAAGGGGACCCGGGCAACAATCAGCCCCAGCATTTT
CASSQGDPGNNQPQHF
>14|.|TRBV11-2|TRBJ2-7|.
TGTGCCAGCAGCCCTCAGAGGGACTCCTACGAGCAGTACTTC
CASSPQRDSYEQYF
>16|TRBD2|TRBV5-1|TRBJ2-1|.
TGCGCCAGCAGCTGGAGCGCTAGCGGGGCCTACAATGAGCAGTTCTTC
CASSWSASGAYNEQFF
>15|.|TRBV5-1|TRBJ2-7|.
TGCGCCAGCAGCTTGGGCCGGAGGGGGTACTACGAGCAGTACTTC
CASSLGRRGYYEQYF
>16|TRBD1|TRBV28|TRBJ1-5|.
TGTGCCAGCAGTGCGGGGGGACAGGGGGCCAATCAGCCCCAGCATTTT
CASSAGGQGANQPQHF
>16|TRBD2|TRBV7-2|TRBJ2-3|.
TGTGCCAGCAGCTTACGTCCCGGGACTAGCGCAGATACGCAGTATTTT
CASSLRPGTSADTQYF
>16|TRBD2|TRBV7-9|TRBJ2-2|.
TGTGCCAGCAGCGTAGGGACTAGCGGGTTCACCGGGGAGCTGTTTTTT
CASSVGTSGFTGELFF
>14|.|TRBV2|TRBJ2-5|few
TGTGCCAGCCGCCCGTCGGCGGGGCAAGAGACCCAGTACTTC
CASRPSAGQETQYF
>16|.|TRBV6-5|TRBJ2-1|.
TGTGCCAGCAGTTACGCAGCGGGCCTCTCCTACAATGAGCAGTTCTTC
CASSYAAGLSYNEQFF
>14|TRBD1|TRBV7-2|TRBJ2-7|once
TGTGCCAGCAGCCCACGACAGGGGTCATACGAGCAGTACTTC
CASSPRQGSYEQYF
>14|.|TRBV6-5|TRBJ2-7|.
TGTGCCAGCAGCAAGCAGGGGGGGACCCGTGAGCAGTACTTC
CASSKQGGTREQYF
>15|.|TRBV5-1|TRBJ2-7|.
TGCGCCAGCAGCCACTTCCGGGGAGGCTCCTACGAGCAGTACTTC
CASSHFRGGSYEQYF
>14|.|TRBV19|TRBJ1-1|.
TGTGCCAGTATAGGTCCGGGGGGACGCACTGAAGCTTTCTTT
CASIGPGGRTEAFF
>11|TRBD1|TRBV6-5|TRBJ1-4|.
TGTGCCAGCAGCGCTTGGGACAGGGTGTTTTTT
CASSAWDRVFF
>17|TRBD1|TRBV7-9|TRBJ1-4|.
TGTGCCAGCAGCCTTGGGACAGGGGCCACCTTAAGGGAAAAACTGTTTTTT
CASSLGTGATLREKLFF
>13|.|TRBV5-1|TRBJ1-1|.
TGCGCCAGCAGCTTGACTCCTGGGACTGAAGCTTTCTTT
CASSLTPGTEAFF
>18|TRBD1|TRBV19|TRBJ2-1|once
TGTGCCAGTAGTCCCGGGACAGGGTTTACAAGCTCCTACAATGAGCAGTTCTTC
CASSPGTGFTSSYNEQFF
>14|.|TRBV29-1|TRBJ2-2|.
TGCAGCGTTTTGGTCGGAGGGAACACCGGGGAGCTGTTTTTT
CSVLVGGNTGELFF
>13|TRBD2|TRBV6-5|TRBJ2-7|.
TGTGCCAGCAGGACTAGCAGGACGGGGGAGCAGTACTTC
CASRTSRTGEQYF
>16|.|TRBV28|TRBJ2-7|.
TGTGCCAGCAGTAACAATAACAGGGGACTAGTCTCCGAGCAGTACTTC
CASSNNNRGLVSEQYF
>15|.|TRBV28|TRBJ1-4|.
TGTGCCAGCAGTTTAGGTGGGGCACGCGGTGAAAAACTGTTTTTT
CASSLGGARGEKLFF
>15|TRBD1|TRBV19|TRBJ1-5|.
TGTGCCAGTAGTACCTGGGACAGTAGCAATCAGCCCCAGCATTTT
CASSTWDSSNQPQHF
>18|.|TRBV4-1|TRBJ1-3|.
TGCGCCAGCAGCCAAGGCCTAAAAGGACCACGGAGTGGAAACACCATATATTTT
CASSQGLKGPRSGNTIYF
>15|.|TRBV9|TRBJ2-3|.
TGTGCCAGCAGCGTAGTAGGCGACCTCACAGATACGCAGTATTTT
CASSVVGDLTDTQYF
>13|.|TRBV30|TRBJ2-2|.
TGTGCCTGGAGTTTCAGGAACACCGGGGAGCTGTTTTTT
CAWSFRNTGELFF
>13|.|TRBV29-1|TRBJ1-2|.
TGCAGCGTTGGGGCAGGGGCTAACTATGGCTACACCTTC
CSVGAGANYGYTF
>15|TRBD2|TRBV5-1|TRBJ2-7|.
TGCGCCAGCAGCTTGGGATGGGAGGGGCACTACGAGCAGTACTTC
CASSLGWEGHYEQYF
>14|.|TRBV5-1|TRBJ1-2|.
TGCGCCAGCAGCTTGGAGTGGGCAAACTATGGCTACACCTTC
CASSLEWANYGYTF
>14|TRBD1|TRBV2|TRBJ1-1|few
TGTGCCATAAAGGACAGGTCCCCACGTAACGAAGCTTTCTTT
CAIKDRSPRNEAFF
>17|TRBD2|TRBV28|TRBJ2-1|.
TGTGCCAGCGCGGTAATTGGGGCGGGAGCATCCTACAATGAGCAGTTCTTC
CASAVIGAGASYNEQFF
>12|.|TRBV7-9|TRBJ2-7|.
TGTGCCAGCAGCTTAGAAGGTCTCCGCTCATACTTC
CASSLEGLRSYF
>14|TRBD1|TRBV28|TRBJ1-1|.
TGTGCCAGCAGTTCGGGACAGGGATGGACTGAAGCTTTCTTT
CASSSGQGWTEAFF
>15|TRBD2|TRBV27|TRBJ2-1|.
TGTGCCAGCACTAGCGGGAGGGCCGCCTACAATGAGCAGTTCTTC
CASTSGRAAYNEQFF
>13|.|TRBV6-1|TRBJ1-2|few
TGTGCCAGCAGTGCTGCGGGGAACTATGGCTACACCTTC
CASSAAGNYGYTF
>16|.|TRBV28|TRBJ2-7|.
TGTGCCAGCAGTTTAGCAGGGACTTCAGCCTCCTACGAGCAGTACTTC
CASSLAGTSASYEQYF
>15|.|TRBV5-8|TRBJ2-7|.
TGTGCCAGCAGCTCTCGAGAAAAGACAGTTGTCGAGCAGTACTTC
CASSSREKTVVEQYF
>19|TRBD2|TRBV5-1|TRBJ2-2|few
TGCGCCAGCAGCTTCCCGTGGGCTAGCGGGAGTTTGGGCACCGGGGAGCTGTTTTTT
CASSFPWASGSLGTGELFF
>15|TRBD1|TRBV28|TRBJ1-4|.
TGTGCCAGCAGTACCCGGGACAGCCGGAGTGAAAAACTGTTTTTT
CASSTRDSRSEKLFF